This T cell receptor beta chain is drawn from a study of cytomegalovirus exposure and HLA in healthy donors. Looking at the study overall: Approximately 77 million unique TCRs from HLA-typed donors were held in an early release of data. Overall study findings and caveats: There were some public TCRs occurring in many donors, but most TCR sequences were rare.

PCR involved 60 Vbeta and 13 Jbeta primers. Libraries were prepared by immunoSEQ multiplex PCR; TCRdb keeps only in-frame clonotypes and omits some of them. Among about 110,000 clones listed, roughly four fifths were seen once. In regard to this clone: Its antigen is unknown.

After removal of 6 bases from V and 8 bases from J, the junction contained 8 bases not matched to a gene. This CDR3 region has 13 residues. The germline V gene has CDR1 MNHEY and CDR2 SMNVEV (reference sequence). This clonotype was obtained from a woman in her twenties or thirties in good health and CMV-seronegative. This chain connects TRBV27 to TRBJ1-2; the match to TRBD1 covers 8 bases. The sample consisted of PBMCs. This chain's CDR3 is CASSQGAAGGYTF. The CDR3 DNA follows: TGTGCCAGCAGCCAGGGGGCGGCTGGCGGCTACACCTTC.